Presented here are 10 T cell receptor beta chains from one specimen sequenced in a study of cytomegalovirus exposure and HLA in healthy donors. Primers included in the PCR were 60 Vbeta and 13 Jbeta primers. Method: immunoSEQ multiplex PCR; TCRdb's copy keeps in-frame clones and lacks some. The sample's table shows about 76,000 clones. Sequencing input: PBMCs. The receptors shown here come from a woman aged 40 to 50 in good health and CMV-seropositive.

V usage is TRBV10-3 and J usage is TRBJ2-1; the match to TRBD2 covers 14 bases. The J segment lost 5 bases and the V segment lost 3 bases, leaving 9 bases of the junction unmatched. The CDR3 covers 18 residues. The germline V gene encodes CDR1 ENHRY and CDR2 SYGVKD. The CDR3 reads CAISERLAGGPRNNEQFF. CDR3 nucleotides: TGTGCCATCAGTGAAAGACTAGCGGGAGGGCCGAGAAACAATGAGCAGTTCTTC.

The chain is built from TRBV7-8 and TRBJ1-4; a weak D match, TRBD1 (6 bases). In germline, CDR1 is SGHVS, CDR2 FQNEAQ. The V gene lost 5 bases and the J gene lost 8 bases, with 12 bases spanning the gap. The CDR3 covers 13 residues. This CDR3 is CASSIQTGEKLFF. Here the CDR3 DNA reads TGTGCCAGCAGCATACAGACAGGCGAAAAACTGTTTTTT.

The chain has TRBV14 and TRBJ2-5; TRBD2 aligns across 8 bases. The CDR3 runs 19 residues. In germline, CDR1 is SGHDN, CDR2 FVKESK. The junction had 19 bases not matched to a gene; V was cut back by 5 bases and J by 2 bases. This chain's CDR3 is CASSAISSGGLIPQETQYF. Written as DNA, the CDR3 is TGTGCCAGCAGCGCGATTTCCAGCGGGGGCCTAATCCCACAAGAGACCCAGTACTTC.

The chain couples TRBV18 to TRBJ2-7; the match to TRBD1 covers 9 bases. CDR1 and CDR2 from the germline V gene are KGHSH and LQKENI. The CDR3 runs 22 residues. The ends lost 3 bases at V and 5 bases at J; junction bases unmatched: 29. CDR3 region: CASSPLRLADRTLGTGSHEQYF. CDR3 in DNA: TGTGCCAGCTCACCCCTAAGGTTGGCAGACCGGACGCTTGGGACAGGGAGCCACGAGCAGTACTTC.

The CDR3 bases are TGTGCCAGCAGTCCGGGGCTAGCGGGTCCCTACAATGAGCAGTTCTTC. This encodes CASSPGLAGPYNEQFF. J is TRBJ2-1 and V is TRBV27, with TRBD2 matching 8 bases. The junction had 8 bases not matched to a gene; V was cut back by 5 bases and J by 2 bases. The CDR3 extends over 16 amino acids. CDR1 is MNHEY, CDR2 SMNVEV, per germline (reference sequence).

The chain uses TRBV9 and TRBJ1-1; the D gene is possibly TRBD1 (6 bases). Trimming removed 0 bases at V and 5 bases at J, with 14 bases between. From germline, CDR1 is SGDLS and CDR2 YYNGEE. The CDR3 extends over 15 amino acids. DNA for the CDR3: TGTGCCAGCAGCGTAGAGGCGCAGGGGCGGACTGAAGCTTTCTTT. It specifies CASSVEAQGRTEAFF.

The rearrangement links TRBV29-1 to TRBJ2-3; TRBD2 matches 7 bases. CDR1 and CDR2 (germline): SQVTM, ANQGSEA. V shed 3 bases and J 2 bases; nucleotides not matched to a gene: 5. The CDR3 has 14 residues. CDR3 region: CSVDRGVATDTQYF. DNA of the CDR3: TGCAGCGTTGACCGGGGGGTGGCCACAGATACGCAGTATTTT.

This chain uses TRBV11-2 with TRBJ2-3; 11 positions agree with TRBD2. CDR3 size: 16 residues. After removal of 1 base from V and 2 bases from J, the junction contained 2 bases not matched to a gene. Germline CDR1 is SGHAT and CDR2 is FQNNGV. The CDR3 is CASSLGLAGTTDTQYF. CDR3 coding DNA: TGTGCCAGCAGCTTAGGACTAGCGGGGACCACAGATACGCAGTATTTT.

This chain links TRBV19 with TRBJ1-5; 8 bases are a match to TRBD1. CDR1 and CDR2 (germline): LNHDA, SQIVND (reference sequence). The CDR3 length is 15 residues. With V trimmed by 5 bases and J by 6 bases, 9 bases remained unmatched. CDR3 protein: CASSLDRERGQPQHF. The CDR3 DNA is TGTGCCAGTAGTCTGGACAGGGAGCGAGGTCAGCCCCAGCATTTT. Full variable domain (outside the CDR3, taken from reference TRBV19 and TRBJ1-5): DGGITQSPKYLFRKEGQNVTLSCEQNLNHDAMYWYRQDPGQGLRLIYYSQIVNDFQKGDIAEGYSVSREKKESFPLTVTSAQKNPTAFYLCASSLDRERGQPQHFGDGTRLSIL.

Details on this clone: A junction boundary mismatches the germline segment, possibly from a read error. The chain joins TRBV27 to TRBJ2-4, with 7 bases matching TRBD2. CDR1 and CDR2 from the germline V gene are MNHEY and SMNVEV (reference sequence). CDR3 length equals 10 residues. The chain's CDR3 is CASSRGRGDF. The DNA for the CDR3 is TGTGCCAGCAGTAGGGGCCGGGGGGACTTC.